The TCR beta chain under discussion was sequenced for a study of blood T cell repertoires in COVID-19. In the study overall: Samples representing acute and convalescent COVID-19 were sourced from the United States, Italy and Spain. T cells, B-cell-depleted T cells, or PBMCs provided the cDNA or gDNA that served as material.

Generated by immunoSEQ multiplex PCR, the TCRdb table keeps only in-frame clones and is missing some. The repertoire holds about 400,000 clones, with roughly 87% as singletons. The participants were between roughly 18 and 89 years old and came from roughly 24 US areas. Participants' reported clinical history set cohort assignment. Trimming removed 3 bases from V and 9 bases from J; junction bases left unmatched: 5. The CDR3 sequence is 13 residues long. Per the germline V gene, CDR1 is KGHSH and CDR2 is LQKENI. This chain uses TRBV18 with TRBJ2-4; the match to TRBD1 covers 7 bases. The sequencing input was PBMCs or T cells enriched from blood (not recorded which). The clonotype originates from a woman between 18 and 30 years old with acute COVID-19. The CDR3 coding sequence is TGTGCCAGCTCACCCCAGGGGGAATCCATTCAGTACTTC. Protein product: CASSPQGESIQYF.